The T cell receptor (beta chain) under discussion was sequenced for a study of vaccination and CD4 T cells after COVID-19. Across the whole study: The authors exposed cells to overlapping spike peptides derived from SARS-CoV-2, HCoV-NL63, HCoV-OC43 and HCoV-229E.

Turning to this clonotype: Its antigen is not identified.

Trimming left V 6 bases short and J 4 bases short, with 10 bases between. CDR3 length equals 13 residues. From germline, CDR1 is MNHNS and CDR2 SASEGT. The Oncomine TCR Beta short-read assay was what sequenced the DNA obtained from cultured CD4+ T cells. TCRdb independently ran MiXCR on the PCR reads; one entry per CDR3 protein. The sample shows around 6,300 distinct CDR3 sequences, around 71% of them seen only once. Described treatment: roughly 11-day PBMC culture with coronavirus spike peptide pools or control peptides (ViraFEST assay). The unexposed donor's CD4+ T cells were collected before the COVID-19 pandemic (2011-2018).

This chain uses TRBV6-1 with TRBJ1-5; D gene unclear. Material for sequencing was CD4+ T cells from blood, cultured in vitro. This receptor was identified in a human donor in good health. The CDR3 spells CASSPTRNQPQHF. The CDR3 bases are TGTGCCAGCAGCCCTACCCGAAATCAGCCCCAGCATTTT.